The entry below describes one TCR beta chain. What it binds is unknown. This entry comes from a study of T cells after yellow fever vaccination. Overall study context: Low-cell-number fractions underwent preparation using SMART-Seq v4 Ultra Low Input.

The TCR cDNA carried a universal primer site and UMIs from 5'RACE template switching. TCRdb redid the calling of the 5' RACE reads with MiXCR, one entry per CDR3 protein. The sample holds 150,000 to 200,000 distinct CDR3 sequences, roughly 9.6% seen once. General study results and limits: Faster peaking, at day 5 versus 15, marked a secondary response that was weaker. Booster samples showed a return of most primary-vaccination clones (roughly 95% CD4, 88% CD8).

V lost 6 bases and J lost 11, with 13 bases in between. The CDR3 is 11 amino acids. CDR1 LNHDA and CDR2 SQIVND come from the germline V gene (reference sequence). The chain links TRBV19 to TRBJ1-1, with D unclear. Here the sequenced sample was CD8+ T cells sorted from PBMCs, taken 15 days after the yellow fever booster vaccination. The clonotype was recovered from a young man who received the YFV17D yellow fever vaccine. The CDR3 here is CASSLGTRAFF. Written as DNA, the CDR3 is TGTGCCAGTAGCCTTGGAACCCGGGCTTTCTTT.